The 19 T cell receptor beta chains given below trace back to one sample, sequenced in a study of blood T cell repertoires in COVID-19. The repertoire was sequenced with immunoSEQ multiplex PCR; TCRdb's copy has only in-frame clones and lacks some. The sample yields 250,000 or so clones, over 70% seen once. Sequencing was done on a sample of peripheral blood. These receptors were collected from an elderly woman with acute or convalescent COVID-19.

CDR3 sequence (DNA): TGTGCCAGCAGCTTAGCGTTTGGGGACAGCCCCTCTGGGGCCAACGTCCTGACTTTC. Amino acids: CASSLAFGDSPSGANVLTF. The V gene is TRBV11-1, the J gene TRBJ2-6, with 7 bases fitting TRBD1. Looked up from germline, CDR1 is SGHAT and CDR2 is FQDESV (reference sequence). This CDR3 contains 19 residues. V shed 0 bases and J 0 bases; nucleotides not matched to a gene: 8.

This clone was detected only a few times. The chain combines TRBV19 with TRBJ2-4; D is unresolved. V lost 6 bases, J lost 0 bases, and 12 bases lay in between. CDR1 is LNHDA, CDR2 SQIVND, per germline (reference sequence). The CDR3 loop spans 15 amino acids. DNA for the CDR3: TGTGCCAGTAGACCCGACTCTTTAGCCAAAAACATTCAGTACTTC. Encoded protein: CASRPDSLAKNIQYF.

The chain employs TRBV2 and TRBJ2-2; TRBD2 aligns across 8 bases. From germline, CDR1 is SNHLY and CDR2 FYNNEI. CDR3 size: 14 residues. Trimming removed 7 bases from V and 6 bases from J; junction bases left unmatched: 7. The CDR3 sequence is CASNSGSRAGELFF. DNA for the CDR3: TGTGCCAGCAACAGCGGGAGTCGTGCCGGGGAGCTGTTTTTT. The entire variable domain, with the rest obtained from reference TRBV2 and TRBJ2-2, is as follows: EPEVTQTPSHQVTQMGQEVILRCVPISNHLYFYWYRQILGQKVEFLVSFYNNEISEKSEIFDDQFSVERPDGSNFTLKIRSTKLEDSAMYFCASNSGSRAGELFFGEGSRLTVL.

V usage is TRBV27 and J usage is TRBJ2-1; D perhaps matches TRBD2 (5 bases). Germline V CDR1 and CDR2: MNHEY, SMNVEV (reference sequence). V was trimmed by 5 bases and J by 9 bases, leaving 8 bases between them. The CDR3 sequence is 11 residues long. The CDR3 nucleotides read TGTGCCAGCAGTGGACGGGGTGAGCAGTTCTTC. It translates to CASSGRGEQFF.

The chain has TRBV3-1 (or the pseudogene TRBV3-2) and TRBJ1-2; 8 bases fit TRBD1. Germline V gives CDR1 LGHDT, CDR2 YNNKEL (reference sequence). The CDR3 is 14 residues long. After removal of 4 bases from V and 3 bases from J, the junction contained 4 bases not matched to a gene. The CDR3 DNA is TGTGCCAGCAGCCGTGGCAGGGGGCACTATGGCTACACCTTC. This gives the protein CASSRGRGHYGYTF.

The V call is TRBV6-1, the J call TRBJ1-2; D possibly corresponds to TRBD1 (6 bases). Germline loops: CDR1 MNHNS, CDR2 SASEGT. Trimming took 3 bases from V and 4 from J, leaving 15 bases between them. The CDR3 covers 15 residues. The CDR3 is CASSDQTGSPYGYTF. CDR3 sequence (DNA): TGTGCCAGCAGTGACCAGACAGGCAGCCCCTATGGCTACACCTTC.

This chain uses TRBV5-6 with TRBJ1-2; the D is unclear. The CDR3 extends over 14 amino acids. The V end lost 1 base, the J end lost 4 bases, and 11 bases lay between the germline ends. Germline assignment: CDR1 SGHDT and CDR2 YYEEEE. CDR3 amino acids: CASSLRTAGYGYTF. The CDR3 DNA reads TGTGCCAGCAGCTTGCGCACGGCGGGCTATGGCTACACCTTC. Together with reference TRBV5-6 and TRBJ1-2, the CDR3 gives the full variable domain: DAGVTQSPTHLIKTRGQQVTLRCSPKSGHDTVSWYQQALGQGPQFIFQYYEEEERQRGNFPDRFSGHQFPNYSSELNVNALLLGDSALYLCASSLRTAGYGYTFGSGTRLTVV.

This clone was counted a few times. In DNA form, the CDR3 reads TGTGCCAGCAGCCCCCCGGGGACTCCCCACACCGGGGAGCTGTTTTTT. Protein sequence: CASSPPGTPHTGELFF. The V call is TRBV5-6, the J call TRBJ2-2; D is possibly TRBD2 (6 bases). With 4 bases removed from V and 3 bases from J, the gap between germline ends came to 16 bases. Germline V CDR1 and CDR2: SGHDT, YYEEEE. CDR3 length: 16 residues.

The chain joins TRBV19 to TRBJ1-2; 8 nucleotides line up with TRBD1. Germline trimming cut 5 bases from V and 7 bases from J; bases unmatched to any gene: 6. In germline, CDR1 is LNHDA, CDR2 SQIVND (reference sequence). This CDR3 is built from 13 residues. DNA for the CDR3: TGTGCCAGTAGTGAACAGGGGGTTAGTGGCTACACCTTC. Translation: CASSEQGVSGYTF.

The chain links TRBV19 to TRBJ2-5; D remains ambiguous. Germline V gives CDR1 LNHDA, CDR2 SQIVND (reference sequence). This CDR3 has 14 residues. V lost 3 bases and J lost 1, with 9 bases in between. The CDR3 sequence: CASSIGLIQETQYF. CDR3 nucleotide sequence: TGTGCCAGTAGTATTGGGCTGATCCAAGAGACCCAGTACTTC.

This clone was found a few times. This rearrangement joins TRBV6-5 to TRBJ1-5; D is unclear. V was shortened by 5 bases and J by 3 bases, with 14 bases between the two germline ends. Germline CDR1 is MNHEY and CDR2 is SVGAGI. This CDR3 spans 15 amino acids. The CDR3 spells CASSPTFGNNQPQHF. For the CDR3, the DNA is TGTGCCAGCAGTCCTACCTTCGGGAACAATCAGCCCCAGCATTTT.

The chain joins TRBV7-2 to TRBJ2-5; 12 positions agree with TRBD2. Germline assignment: CDR1 SGHTA and CDR2 FQGNSA. The ends lost 1 base at V and 4 bases at J; junction bases unmatched: 7. This CDR3 is built from 17 residues. The CDR3 DNA follows: TGTGCCAGCAGCTTAGGCCTAGCGGGGGGGTGGAGAGAGACCCAGTACTTC. Protein: CASSLGLAGGWRETQYF.

This clone was seen only a few times. The junction departs from germline at one end; a sequencing error may be responsible. The chain combines TRBV11-1 with TRBJ1-2; 8 bases are shared with TRBD1. CDR3 length: 12 residues. Germline loops: CDR1 SGHAT, CDR2 FQDESV (reference sequence). Written as DNA, the CDR3 is TGTGCCAGCAGCGACCCGGGACAGGTCTTATCCTTC. It specifies CASSDPGQVLSF. The full variable domain, its missing parts supplied by reference TRBV11-1 and TRBJ1-2, is EAEVAQSPRYKITEKSQAVAFWCDPISGHATLYWYRQILGQGPELLVQFQDESVVDDSQLPKDRFSAERLKGVDSTLKIQPAELGDSAMYLCASSDPGQVLSFGSGTRLTVV.

This rearrangement joins TRBV6-5 to TRBJ2-1; 9 bases map to TRBD2. There are 13 residues in the CDR3. J lost 8 bases, V lost 11 bases, and 10 bases had no gene match. Germline V gene sequence: CDR1 MNHEY, CDR2 SVGAGI. The CDR3 nucleotides read TGTGCCGTGAGGGGTAGCGGGAGCGATGAGCAGTTCTTC. Its protein is CAVRGSGSDEQFF.

This chain connects TRBV30 to TRBJ1-2; 9 bases map to TRBD1. The germline gives CDR1 GTSNPN, CDR2 SVGIG (reference sequence). The trim removed 3 bases at V and 4 bases at J, leaving 9 bases unmatched. The CDR3 is made up of 15 amino acids. CDR3 sequence reads: CAWRDRGPTCYGYTF. Here the CDR3 DNA reads TGTGCCTGGAGGGACAGGGGCCCAACCTGCTATGGCTACACCTTC.

V is TRBV5-1 and J is TRBJ2-1; 7 bases are a match to TRBD1. The J segment lost 4 bases and the V segment lost 4 bases, leaving 5 bases of the junction unmatched. CDR1 is SGHRS and CDR2 is YFSETQ in the germline V gene. The CDR3 sequence is 14 residues long. The CDR3 protein is CASSQGQSYNEQFF. CDR3 in DNA: TGCGCCAGCAGCCAGGGACAGTCTTACAATGAGCAGTTCTTC.

V is TRBV10-2 and J is TRBJ1-6; the D gene is possibly TRBD1 (5 bases). In germline, CDR1 is WSHSY, CDR2 SAAADI. Trimming pared 6 bases from V and 10 bases from J, leaving 16 bases between. The CDR3 is 14 amino acids. CDR3 nucleotide sequence: TGCGCCAGCAGCCCGGCCGGGGGGGAATCACCCCTCCACTTT. Protein product: CASSPAGGESPLHF.

The chain has TRBV9 and TRBJ1-1; 8 nucleotides align to TRBD1. The CDR3 length is 15 residues. Looked up from germline, CDR1 is SGDLS and CDR2 is YYNGEE. With 4 bases clipped from V and 0 bases from J, the junction kept 5 bases outside the gene matches. The CDR3 here is CASSPQTGVNTEAFF. CDR3 bases: TGTGCCAGCAGCCCCCAGACAGGGGTGAACACTGAAGCTTTCTTT.

This clone appeared a few times. The chain joins TRBV23-1 to TRBJ2-7; D may be TRBD1 (5 bases). TRBV23-1 qualifies as an ORF whose function is uncertain. V lost 0 bases and J 4 bases, leaving 22 bases between the germline ends. The CDR3 consists of 18 residues. CDR3 in DNA: TGCGCCAGCAGTCAATCGAGTCCTCCAGGGTCCCCCGGGTACGAGCAGTACTTC. The encoded protein is CASSQSSPPGSPGYEQYF.